This TCR beta chain was captured in a study of PD-1 blockade in classical Hodgkin lymphoma. The wider study: Every 2 weeks, patients got 3 mg/kg intravenous nivolumab.

Data came from immunoSEQ multiplex PCR; TCRdb stores just in-frame clones and leaves some out. Among about 85,000 clones listed, roughly 91% were seen once. With no exception, relapse followed autologous stem cell transplantation in all patients, and brentuximab vedotin exposure varied. V lost 0 bases and J lost 3; bases outside the gene matches: 4. Germline-derived CDR1 and CDR2 are SGHNT and YENEEA. The CDR3 sequence is 17 residues long. The sample here was peripheral blood mononuclear cells (PBMCs), taken before the second cycle of nivolumab. The gene calls are TRBV11-3 and TRBJ2-1; 11 bases are shared with TRBD1. This sequence originates from a human donor with classical Hodgkin lymphoma. The CDR3 coding sequence is TGTGCCAGCAGCTTAGATTTAGGGACAGGGGGCTACAATGAGCAGTTCTTC. Its protein product is CASSLDLGTGGYNEQFF.